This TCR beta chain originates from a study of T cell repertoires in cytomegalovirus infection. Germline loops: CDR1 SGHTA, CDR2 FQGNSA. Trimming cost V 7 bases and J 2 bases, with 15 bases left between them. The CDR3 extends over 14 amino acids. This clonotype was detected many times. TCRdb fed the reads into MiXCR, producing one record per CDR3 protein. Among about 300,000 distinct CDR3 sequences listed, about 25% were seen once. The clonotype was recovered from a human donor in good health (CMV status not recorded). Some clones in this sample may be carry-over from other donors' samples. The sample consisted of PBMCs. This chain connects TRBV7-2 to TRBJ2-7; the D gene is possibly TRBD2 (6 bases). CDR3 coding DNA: TGTGCCAGCAAACTCGGCGGGAACACCTACGAGCAGTACTTC. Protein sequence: CASKLGGNTYEQYF.